A single sample gave rise to the 15 T cell receptor beta chains below, sequenced in a study of long-term antiretroviral therapy in people with HIV (dated by TCRdb to the early 2020s). The immunoSEQ hsTCRB v3.0 assay was used at survey level resolution for TRB variable region sequencing. This immuneACCESS table, as held by TCRdb, lists in-frame sequences with V and J called but not all clones. Of the missing ones, under half trace to an unresolved V gene in checked studies; the others have no known cause. In all, the sample holds fewer than 20,000 clones, and 75% to 90% of those were seen once. Nearly 9.5% of the sample comes from the top ten. This specimen was unsorted PBMCs, taken 4.2 years after starting antiretroviral therapy. Source of these receptors: a man in his fifties with HIV.

This CDR3 reads CASSDPWGGSYGYTF. As DNA, the CDR3 is TGTGCCAGCAGTGATCCTTGGGGGGGAAGCTATGGCTACACCTTC. The chain couples TRBV2 to TRBJ1-2; perhaps TRBD1 as D (5 bases). The CDR3 runs 15 residues. Germline loops: CDR1 SNHLY, CDR2 FYNNEI. V was shortened by 3 bases and J by 4 bases, with 15 bases between the two germline ends. Complete variable domain (other parts from reference TRBV2 and TRBJ1-2): EPEVTQTPSHQVTQMGQEVILRCVPISNHLYFYWYRQILGQKVEFLVSFYNNEISEKSEIFDDQFSVERPDGSNFTLKIRSTKLEDSAMYFCASSDPWGGSYGYTFGSGTRLTVV.

The chain is built from TRBV11-2 and TRBJ2-7; D remains ambiguous. With 7 bases removed from V and 1 base from J, the gap between germline ends came to 14 bases. The CDR3 sequence is 14 residues long. Per germline, CDR1 SGHAT and CDR2 FQNNGV. CDR3 DNA: TGTGCCAGCACCCTAGGGCGGCCGTCCTACGAGCAGTACTTC. Translated, it gives CASTLGRPSYEQYF. The complete variable domain, with remaining parts taken from reference TRBV11-2 and TRBJ2-7, reads EAGVAQSPRYKIIEKRQSVAFWCNPISGHATLYWYQQILGQGPKLLIQFQNNGVVDDSQLPKDRFSAERLKGVDSTLKIQPAKLEDSAVYLCASTLGRPSYEQYFGPGTRLTVT.

On this clone: Germline and junction disagree at one end, which may indicate a read error. The V call is TRBV13, the J call TRBJ2-3; 13 bases align to TRBD2. Germline values: CDR1 PRHDT, CDR2 FYEKMQ (reference sequence). CDR3 size: 16 residues. The CDR3 DNA reads as TGTGCCAGCAGCCTAGGACTAGCGGGGGTCACAGATACGCAGTATTTT. Its translation is CASSLGLAGVTDTQYF. The full variable domain, its missing parts supplied by reference TRBV13 and TRBJ2-3, is AAGVIQSPRHLIKEKRETATLKCYPIPRHDTVYWYQQGPGQDPQFLISFYEKMQSDKGSIPDRFSAQQFSDYHSELNMSSLELGDSALYFCASSLGLAGVTDTQYFGPGTRLTVL.

In this sample, this clone turned up once. The V call is TRBV11-2, the J call TRBJ2-3, with D perhaps matching TRBD2 (6 bases). Trimming took off 1 base at V and 5 bases at J, with 10 bases between the two ends. This CDR3 is 14 amino acids long. Looked up from germline, CDR1 is SGHAT and CDR2 is FQNNGV. DNA for the CDR3: TGTGCCAGCAGCTTAGTTGGTAGCGGAGATACGCAGTATTTT. Translated: CASSLVGSGDTQYF.

The V and J genes are TRBV30 and TRBJ2-7, with D possibly being TRBD2 (5 bases). Germline V gene sequence: CDR1 GTSNPN, CDR2 SVGIG (reference sequence). The CDR3 length is 14 residues. V lost 0 bases and J 3 bases, leaving 12 bases between the germline ends. As DNA, the CDR3 is TGTGCCTGGAGTGTACAGCAGAGGGTCTACGAGCAGTACTTC. Amino acid sequence: CAWSVQQRVYEQYF.

This chain links TRBV11-3 with TRBJ2-7; maybe TRBD2 (5 bases). The CDR3 is 12 residues long. Trimming cost V 5 bases and J 7 bases, with 12 bases left between them. Germline V gives CDR1 SGHNT, CDR2 YENEEA. CDR3 protein: CASSPSPGEQYF. CDR3 nucleotide sequence: TGTGCCAGCAGCCCGTCCCCGGGGGAGCAGTACTTC.

The chain carries TRBV4-1 and TRBJ2-2; D uncertain. In germline, CDR1 is MGHRA, CDR2 YSYEKL. The CDR3 extends over 14 amino acids. V lost 2 bases and J 1 base, leaving 5 bases between the germline ends. For the CDR3, the DNA is TGCGCCAGCAGCCAAACCAAGAACACCGGGGAGCTGTTTTTT. Encoded protein: CASSQTKNTGELFF.

This chain links TRBV6-5 with TRBJ2-1; no clear D. Germline V gives CDR1 MNHEY, CDR2 SVGAGI. V lost 6 bases and J lost 7, with 10 bases in between. The CDR3 has 12 amino acids. The CDR3 DNA is TGTGCCAGCAGCCTCGGACGTAATGAGCAGTTCTTC. Its protein product is CASSLGRNEQFF.

V and J are TRBV18 and TRBJ2-7; a weak D match, TRBD1 (5 bases). This CDR3 has 14 amino acids. Between the trimmed V and J ends, which lost 1 base and 5 bases, there was a span of 12 bases. The germline V gene has CDR1 KGHSH and CDR2 LQKENI. CDR3 nucleotide sequence: TGTGCCAGCTCACCACACCAGGGTGGGGACGAGCAGTACTTC. It specifies CASSPHQGGDEQYF.

J is TRBJ1-3 and V is TRBV7-2; no reliable D call. Between the trimmed V and J ends, which lost 1 base and 0 bases, there was a span of 10 bases. CDR1 SGHTA and CDR2 FQGNSA come from the germline V gene. The CDR3 extends over 16 amino acids. The CDR3 region has the DNA TGTGCCAGCAGCTTAGGGGTGGGATACTCTGGAAACACCATATATTTT. Protein sequence: CASSLGVGYSGNTIYF.

The chain has TRBV5-4 and TRBJ2-1; TRBD2 aligns across 14 bases. The trim removed 5 bases at V and 6 bases at J, leaving 4 bases unmatched. The CDR3 sequence is 15 residues long. CDR1 and CDR2 from the germline V gene are SGHNT and YYREEE (reference sequence). The CDR3 DNA follows: TGTGCCAGCAGTCGACTAGCGGGGGGGGGCAATGAGCAGTTCTTC. It encodes CASSRLAGGGNEQFF.

The chain couples TRBV29-1 to TRBJ1-1; 10 nucleotides line up with TRBD1. This CDR3 spans 14 amino acids. Unmatched junction bases numbered 4, after V lost 3 bases and J lost 3 bases. Germline V gene data show CDR1 as SQVTM and CDR2 as ANQGSEA. Here the CDR3 reads CSVDPGTGDTEAFF. The DNA of the CDR3 is TGCAGCGTTGACCCCGGGACAGGGGACACTGAAGCTTTCTTT.

The gene calls are TRBV7-8 and TRBJ1-2; D remains ambiguous. This CDR3 contains 15 residues. Germline V gene lookup returns CDR1 SGHVS and CDR2 FQNEAQ. The germline V and J ends were trimmed by 5 bases and 1 base, with 14 bases remaining between them. Here the CDR3 DNA reads TGTGCCAGCAGCACCGACACTACCTTTAACTATGGCTACACCTTC. This codes for CASSTDTTFNYGYTF.

The chain couples TRBV11-2 to TRBJ1-2; no clear D. The CDR3 runs 13 residues. In germline, CDR1 is SGHAT, CDR2 FQNNGV. V was trimmed by 2 bases and J by 6 bases, leaving 10 bases between them. The CDR3 nucleotides are TGTGCCAGCAGCTTACGCGAGGTTGATGGCTACACCTTC. Encoded protein: CASSLREVDGYTF.

This chain uses TRBV6-5 with TRBJ2-1; tentatively, D is TRBD1 (8 bases). The length of the CDR3 is 15 residues. Germline loops: CDR1 MNHEY, CDR2 SVGAGI. The V end lost 2 bases, the J end lost 6 bases, and 14 bases lay between the germline ends. The CDR3 reads CASSYTGGGGNEQFF. DNA of the CDR3: TGTGCCAGCAGTTACACAGGGGGAGGGGGCAATGAGCAGTTCTTC.